This is a list of T cell receptor beta chains from one sample in a study of immune evolution from preneoplasia to lung adenocarcinoma. TCRdb's table, derived via immunoSEQ multiplex PCR, lists solely in-frame clones and lacks some. The data contain 20,000 or so clones, over 70% of them singletons. Input material: FFPE invasive lung adenocarcinoma tissue. The receptors were gathered from a person aged 55 to 75 with lung adenocarcinoma. Both conserved end residues are trimmed from each CDR3.

J gene	V gene	CDR3 protein
TRBJ2-5	TRBV15	ATSRGTSGRKTQY
TRBJ2-7	TRBV30	AWTKGGAIYEQY
TRBJ1-1	TRBV29-1	SVRGERAF
TRBJ2-3	TRBV4-2	ASSQDPLTSGRARDTQY
TRBJ1-1	TRBV7-2	ASSLVTEAF
TRBJ1-1	TRBV7-9	ASSWDNTEAF
TRBJ1-1	TRBV7-2	ASSLNRVNTEAF
TRBJ2-5	TRBV7-8	ASSTLAGGLYDQETQY
TRBJ1-1	TRBV19	ASQVRDGTEAF
TRBJ2-2	TRBV7-7	ASSLTEKNTGELF
TRBJ2-5	TRBV5-1	ASSLGAGPIKITQY
TRBJ1-2	TRBV12-5	ASGREYGYT
TRBJ1-1	TRBV19	ASSIAEKGTEAF
TRBJ2-7	TRBV28	ASSPGTSLYEQY
TRBJ2-7	TRBV14	ASSQQPRSEQY
TRBJ2-1	TRBV29-1	SVDRGYNEQF
TRBJ2-7	TRBV20-1	SAREDYEQY
TRBJ2-7	TRBV7-9	ASSPAGSRGPSLQY
TRBJ1-1	TRBV6-5	ASSSRLQGARTEAF
TRBJ1-2	TRBV6-5	ASSYSSGRGGYT
TRBJ2-7	TRBV27	ASSIPSDRGYEQY
TRBJ2-2	TRBV18	ASSPPSGAWTGELF
TRBJ2-5	TRBV7-2	ASSFDRGLQGTQY
TRBJ2-7	TRBV7-2	ASRQVMRYEQY
TRBJ2-7	TRBV6-5	ASSHRDGPYEQY
TRBJ2-2	TRBV6-5	ASSTGTSGHGELF
TRBJ2-2	TRBV5-1	ASSRSGSAGTGELF
TRBJ2-3	TRBV5-1	ASSSGQGTDTQY
TRBJ2-5	TRBV11-2	ASSLPGIGQAIN
TRBJ2-7	TRBV28	ASTYMNEQY
TRBJ2-1	TRBV10-3	AISAQGMPNEQF
TRBJ1-5	TRBV28	ASSLLQNDPYQPQH
TRBJ2-5	TRBV4-2	ASSQDLVSSGSVETQY
TRBJ1-1	TRBV28	ASSNRVGAF
TRBJ2-7	TRBV27	ASSGYGPRGPEQY
TRBJ1-2	TRBV11-2	ASSPDGGNYGYT
TRBJ2-4	TRBV18	ASKPGQGENIQY
TRBJ2-1	TRBV19	ASKGLAGGF
TRBJ2-5	TRBV18	ASSQGRQETQY
TRBJ1-5	TRBV10-2	ASSESEGGYSNQPQH
TRBJ2-7	TRBV28	ASSLSGTGDTYEQY
TRBJ1-1	TRBV5-1	ASSLTQGAGTEAF
TRBJ1-1	TRBV10-3	AISRTENTEAF
TRBJ2-7	TRBV15	ATSRDYTSGTPDEQY
TRBJ2-7	TRBV5-4	ASSRTLAGGSYEQY
TRBJ2-2	TRBV6-5	ASSGQGALIGELF
TRBJ2-5	TRBV11-3	ASSSLGGQGETQY
TRBJ1-4	TRBV7-9	ASSFPGQGARWTEKLF
TRBJ1-1	TRBV6-5	ASNGGGTEAF
TRBJ2-1	TRBV5-1	ASSTRDDGANEQF